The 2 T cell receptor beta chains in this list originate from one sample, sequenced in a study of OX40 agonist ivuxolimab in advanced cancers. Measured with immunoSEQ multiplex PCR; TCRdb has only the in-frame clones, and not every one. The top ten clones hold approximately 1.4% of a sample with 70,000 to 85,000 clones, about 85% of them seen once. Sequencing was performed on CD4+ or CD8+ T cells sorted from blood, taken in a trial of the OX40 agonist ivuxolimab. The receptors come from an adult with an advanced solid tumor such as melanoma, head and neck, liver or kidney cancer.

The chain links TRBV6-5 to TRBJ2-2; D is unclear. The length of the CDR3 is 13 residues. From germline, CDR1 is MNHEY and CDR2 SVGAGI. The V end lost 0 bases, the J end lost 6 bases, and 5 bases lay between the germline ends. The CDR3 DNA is TGTGCCAGCAGTTACTCGAATCCCGGGGAGCTGTTTTTT. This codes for CASSYSNPGELFF.

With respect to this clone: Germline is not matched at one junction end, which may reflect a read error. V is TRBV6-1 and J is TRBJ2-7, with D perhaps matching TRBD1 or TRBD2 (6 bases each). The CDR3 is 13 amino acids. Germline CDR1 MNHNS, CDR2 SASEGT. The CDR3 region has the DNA TGTGCCAGCAGTGAAACGGACAGCCACGGGGGTAACTTC. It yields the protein CASSETDSHGGNF.